These T cell receptor beta chains were read from a single sample in a study of OX40 agonist ivuxolimab in advanced cancers. This table comes from immunoSEQ multiplex PCR, and its TCRdb copy is limited to in-frame clones, with some not included. This repertoire shows around 26,000 clones, around 86% found once; its top ten account for about 50%. The sequencing used CD4+ or CD8+ T cells sorted from blood, collected in a trial of the OX40 agonist ivuxolimab. These receptors were taken from an adult with an advanced solid tumor such as melanoma, head and neck, liver or kidney cancer. The CDR3 runs from the conserved cysteine through the conserved F or W. A D gene is named only where the DNA matches it firmly.

D | J | V | CDR3 | DNA
TRBD1 | TRBJ1-1 | TRBV4-1 | CASSQDMTGPPNTEAFF | TGCGCCAGCAGCCAAGATATGACAGGGCCACCGAACACTGAAGCTTTCTTT
. | TRBJ1-1 | TRBV4-2 | CASSPSPALNTEAFF | TGTGCCAGCAGCCCTTCCCCGGCGTTGAACACTGAAGCTTTCTTT
. | TRBJ2-1 | TRBV2 | CASSDMGIGAWGNEQFF | TGTGCCAGCAGTGATATGGGTATCGGAGCGTGGGGGAATGAGCAGTTCTTC
. | TRBJ1-1 | TRBV6-4 | CASSDSPDTEAFF | TGTGCCAGCAGTGACTCTCCCGACACTGAAGCTTTCTTT
TRBD2 | TRBJ2-7 | TRBV4-1 | CASSQDLRREGYEQYF | TGCGCCAGCAGCCAAGATCTTCGCAGGGAGGGTTACGAGCAGTACTTC
. | TRBJ2-7 | TRBV29-1 | CSVVSGWTGEQYF | TGCAGCGTTGTTAGCGGGTGGACAGGCGAGCAGTACTTC
. | TRBJ1-5 | TRBV7-9 | CASSSTRPGPGNQPQHF | TGTGCCAGCAGCTCCACCCGGCCAGGGCCTGGCAATCAGCCCCAGCATTTT
TRBD2 | TRBJ2-1 | TRBV27 | CASSARGVSYNEQFF | TGTGCCAGCAGTGCTCGGGGGGTCTCCTACAATGAGCAGTTCTTC
. | TRBJ2-3 | TRBV4-3 | CASSQTYRSPPDTQYF | TGCGCCAGCAGCCAAACTTACAGGTCCCCCCCAGATACGCAGTATTTT
. | TRBJ2-3 | TRBV7-9 | CASSPSLRSDTQYF | TGTGCCAGCAGCCCGTCCCTTCGGTCCGATACGCAGTATTTT